This TCR beta chain appears in the sequencing data of a study of cytomegalovirus exposure and HLA in healthy donors (TCRdb year 2017). A note on the overall study: According to an earlier analysis of 587 of the donors, some 170 million T cells yielded over 100 million unique TCR beta sequences and around 300 Gb of sequence data. An earlier analysis of about 600 of the donors used high-throughput TCR beta sequencing to judge whether each TCR beta V gene segment behaved as functional or pseudogenic. The study profiled the T cell repertoires of around 700 subjects by immunosequencing and related them to cytomegalovirus serostatus. On average, approximately 250,000 unique TCR beta nucleotide sequences were sequenced per donor among about 400 genotyped donors of the cohort, with 15% to 20% of those sequences being non-productive. In addition to the first cohort of 650 to 750 subjects, a separate validation cohort of around 110 different subjects was used. In a later analysis, previously published TCR beta repertoires from 666 donors were re-analyzed and high-resolution HLA genotyping was added so that TCR occurrence patterns could be studied. HLA typing covered class I and class II loci at four-digit resolution. Donor age, sex, ethnicity and CMV serostatus were compiled together with the repertoire data. The study aimed to test whether signatures of past pathogen exposure could be identified by cataloging public T cell receptors. Of the roughly 400 genotyped donors, 80% to 90% were placed in the genetic ancestry cluster associated with self-reported Caucasian donors. An early release covering 550 to 650 HLA-typed donors comprised roughly 300 gigabases of sequencing data and roughly 86 million unique TCR sequences. A later genetic analysis used genome-wide SNP genotypes for about 60% of the roughly 700 donors, treating that subset as a discovery cohort. The study combined high-throughput TCR immunosequencing, statistical association of individual TCRs with disease status, and machine learning to predict cytomegalovirus infection status. Five DR-DQ haplotypes were treated as single units for association and clustering because of strong linkage in the cohort. The number of donors typed differed by locus, with roughly 629-640 for A, B, C, DRB1 and DQB1, over 500 for DQA1, approximately 570 for DPA1, and some 470 for DPB1. Every repertoire in the discovery cohort had been generated on one and the same sequencing platform. Rather than drawing on any new phenotypic data, the later analysis identified candidate immune exposures from TCR beta sequences and the way those sequences occurred across donors.

V and J lose 1 base and 9 bases, and a span of 12 bases separates them. The germline V gene supplies CDR1 LGHNA and CDR2 YSLEER. The CDR3 covers 14 residues, taking in both the cysteine and the phenylalanine. The sequence is cut down to CDR3 DNA, 42 bases in frame from base 1. Library preparation employed the immunoSEQ multiplex PCR assay. For the multiplex PCR, a mixture combining 60 forward primers for TCR Vbeta segments and 13 reverse primers for TCR Jbeta segments was used. The CDR3 region of rearranged TCR beta genes was amplified from genomic DNA with a multiplex PCR assay. Amplified TCR beta libraries were sequenced as 87-base-pair reads on the Illumina HiSeq System. The original pipeline was this. A later analysis tallied tens of millions of unique TCR beta chains across the approximately 670 repertoires, and 10 million to 11 million of those chains were shared by two or more donors. Raw reads were error-corrected and collapsed into unique sequences with a nearest-neighbor algorithm that merged closely related sequences to remove PCR and sequencing errors. Alignment of CDR3 sequences to IMGT reference sequences was used to assign V, D and J gene segments. For a sequence to be retained, at least a six-nucleotide match to both a V gene segment and a J gene segment was required. A rearrangement counted as productive if the CDR3 had no stop codons and remained in frame with V and J, and every other rearrangement counted as non-productive. CDR3 was defined by IMGT convention, running from the second conserved V-encoded cysteine to the conserved J-encoded phenylalanine. Sequences without an unambiguous match to a single V gene segment were excluded from the earlier analysis of approximately 600 of the donors. In an earlier analysis of approximately 590 of the donors, a V segment was called functional when productive rearrangements were above 56.7%, and segregating when the standard deviation between donors exceeded 5%. A statistical classification framework was built to diagnose cytomegalovirus status from the catalog of TCR beta chain sequences. In a later analysis, TCR nucleotide sequences were compared against IMGT/GENE-DB human TR gene sequences so that V and J genes could be assigned. In a later analysis, CDR3 sequences and most-parsimonious VDJ recombination scenarios were assigned using the TCRdist pipeline. In a later analysis, each TCR beta chain was defined by its CDR3 amino acid sequence together with its V-gene family, and reads without a unique V-gene family were excluded. In a later analysis, nearly 600 highly shared, low-generation-probability nucleotide sequences were removed to address suspected cross-contamination and a sequencing artifact. In a later analysis, a clonal expansion index was calculated for each public chain from normalized within-repertoire ranks of inferred template counts. Generation probabilities in a later analysis came from a VDJ recombination model fitted to out-of-frame rearrangements, and those results were checked against IGoR. In a later analysis, hypergeometric tests were used to score TCR-TCR, TCR-HLA and TCR-CMV co-occurrence, with a repertoire-size bias correction applied to TCR pairs. To estimate false discovery rates, a later analysis permuted the HLA or CMV assignments 20 times. In a later analysis, co-occurring TCRs were grouped using DBSCAN, with TCRdist sequence similarity added in when clustering inside HLA-allele-positive subsets. Co-occurrence clustering excluded repertoires with fewer than 30,000 or more than 120,000 public chains, plus five with anomalous nucleotide sharing. TCRdb took over this immuneACCESS table, retaining in-frame rearrangements with V and J assigned. Such tables are incomplete; in checked studies, under half of the missing clones stem from an unresolved V gene, and the remainder is unexplained. The V and J calls and clone size come from that table; D and trimming were worked out from the DNA. This sample gives 250,000 to 350,000 clones in total; around 86% of them show up just once. 4% of the sample rests with the top ten.

The paper as a whole reports these results and caveats: In a later genetic analysis, fewer N-insertions in productive TCRs were reported among donors in an Asian-associated ancestry cluster than the roughly 710-donor mean. In a later genetic analysis, a missense DCLRE1C variant was associated with V-gene and J-gene trimming of TCR beta chains, and the association was replicated in an independent cohort. Correlated functional status among segregating V segments might be attributable to linkage disequilibrium, but an unknown experimental factor could not be ruled out. According to a later analysis, TCR association rates differed among HLA loci, with DRB1 alleles showing the most associated TCRs and HLA-C alleles showing the fewest. Some IMGT-functional V segments, including TRBV6-2 and TRBV6-3, could not be distinguished by the 87-base-pair reads and were therefore excluded. The earlier analysis of some 540 of the donors excluded 15 to 20 rarely observed V segments, including chromosome 9 orphons, because counts were too low. In a later analysis, HLA-associated TCR beta chains were found to be more clonally expanded and to have lower generation probabilities than equally common non-associated chains. A later analysis found that most CMV-associated TCR beta chains appeared HLA-restricted, with HLA associations seemingly driven largely by CMV exposure. The cohort was sequenced for TCR beta chains only, and without alpha or paired-chain data the features that could be detected were limited. Sequencing depth was assumed to be roughly uniform across donors in the presence/absence analyses, though that assumption may not hold. A later analysis associated 15,000 to 20,000 TCR beta sequences with specific HLA alleles at a false discovery rate of 0.05. The classifier was reported to diagnose cytomegalovirus status with high specificity and sensitivity in both the original cohort and the validation cohort. A further reported finding was that TCR beta sequences accurately predicted the HLA-A and HLA-B alleles for most subjects in the first cohort. In vitro tests confirmed that a few of the cytomegalovirus-associated TCR beta chains recognize cytomegalovirus antigens. In an earlier analysis of 587 of the donors, most TCR beta V segments appeared in productive rearrangements about 90% or about 30% of the time, broadly matching IMGT annotations. Most TCR sequences were observed very rarely across donors, whereas some public TCRs were present in many individuals. HLA typing was unavailable for some donors at each locus, so association tests used only the typed subset. In the study, about 150 TCR beta chains were listed as associated with cytomegalovirus. The authors suggested that the approach could potentially be generalized to other disease states and immunological phenotypes. Strong co-occurrence of HLA alleles, especially DR and DQ, made assigning TCR associations to individual alleles difficult. The sequencing pipeline was judged likely to have produced a cluster of highly shared sequence variants as a technical artifact. CMV serostatus was the only immune exposure information available for the cohort. A later analysis reported that several top co-occurrence clusters appeared linked to parvovirus B19, influenza, CMV and Epstein-Barr virus.

Concerning this clone: The antigen it binds to is not known. It has no much larger one-base neighbor in the sample; base qualities were not kept.

The cohort comprised several hundred healthy bone marrow donors. At the time of sampling, every cohort member was nominally healthy, though immune exposures that went unrecorded were likely present. The donor tested CMV seropositive, placing the donor among the 310 or so seropositive members of the cohort. A peripheral blood sample was collected from each donor, and TCR beta sequencing was performed on peripheral blood mononuclear cells. The Qiagen DNeasy Blood Extraction Kit was used to extract genomic DNA from the blood cell samples. This receptor chain uses TRBV4-3 and TRBJ2-2; TRBD2 might be the D gene, on 6 matching bases. Sequencing input: PBMCs. The sequence was obtained from a man aged 35-49 years in good health and CMV-seropositive. The CDR3 region reads CASSQGGVPRELFF. The DNA sequence follows: TGCGCCAGCAGCCAAGGGGGGGTCCCCCGGGAGCTGTTTTTT.